Listed here are 25 T cell receptor beta chains from one sample, sequenced in a study of CD8 T cells in ankylosing spondylitis (dated by TCRdb to about 2017). Results the study describes overall, beyond this receptor: Blood from ankylosing spondylitis patients appeared to be characterized by a TCR beta motif composed of 7 to 9 highly homologous amino acid variants.

These receptors' antigens are unknown. The library was built by means of 5' RACE. TCRdb shows the sequencer as Illumina HiSeq 2500. TCRdb ran its own pipeline on the public reads, namely fastp trimming at Q25 and MiXCR clone calling, and kept in-frame beta chains. Entries that share a CDR3 protein sequence are merged under the most common genes and DNA. In this sample the table shows fewer than 550,000 distinct CDR3 sequences, under 5.5% of which occur a single time. The ten biggest clones cover roughly 3.3% of the sample. The sequenced sample was blood, either unsorted or a sorted T cell fraction (not recorded which). The receptor source for this set is a male donor with ankylosing spondylitis.

This clonotype occurred a few times. This rearrangement joins TRBV5-1 to TRBJ2-5, with D possibly TRBD1 on 6 matching bases. V lost 0 bases and J 4 bases, leaving 10 bases between the germline ends. CDR1 and CDR2 from the germline V gene are SGHRS and YFSETQ. The CDR3 runs 14 residues. The CDR3 reads CASSLANRAETQYF. The CDR3 DNA sequence: TGCGCCAGCAGCTTGGCCAACAGGGCAGAGACCCAGTACTTC.

This clonotype has a count of ten or more. J is TRBJ2-5 and V is TRBV7-2; D may be TRBD2 (6 bases). The CDR3 consists of 13 residues. V gave up 6 bases and J gave up 1 base, with 9 bases separating them. Germline CDR1 reads SGHTA; CDR2 reads FQGNSA. The CDR3 DNA follows: TGTGCCAGCAGTTTTAGCGGCCAAGAGACCCAGTACTTC. This codes for CASSFSGQETQYF.

Many counts were recorded for this clonotype. The chain has TRBV4-2 and TRBJ2-7; 8 positions match TRBD2. This CDR3 has 19 amino acids. CDR1 is LGHNA, CDR2 YNFKEQ, per germline. After removal of 0 bases from V and 3 bases from J, the junction contained 16 bases not matched to a gene. The CDR3 here is CASSQEGLYGSGGRYEQYF. CDR3 coding DNA: TGTGCCAGCAGCCAAGAAGGTCTATACGGGAGCGGGGGCCGCTACGAGCAGTACTTC.

This clonotype was seen repeatedly, ten times or more. This rearrangement joins TRBV20-1 to TRBJ2-3; 7 bases are shared with TRBD1. Germline V gives CDR1 DFQATT, CDR2 SNEGSKA (reference sequence). Trimming cost V 6 bases and J 4 bases; bases outside gene matches: 7. CDR3 length: 13 residues. The CDR3 loop reads CSALWTGADTQYF. In nucleotides, the CDR3 is TGCAGTGCCCTATGGACAGGAGCAGATACGCAGTATTTT.

The V and J genes are TRBV20-1 and TRBJ2-2, with 13 bases that match TRBD2. The germline CDR1 and CDR2 sequences are DFQATT and SNEGSKA (reference sequence). V lost 6 bases and J lost 7; bases outside the gene matches: 5. This CDR3 contains 14 residues. Here the CDR3 DNA reads TGCAGTGCAACGACTAGCGGGGGGAACGGGGAGCTGTTTTTT. Residues: CSATTSGGNGELFF.

This clonotype appeared many times. V and J are TRBV20-1 and TRBJ2-3; D uncertain. From germline, CDR1 is DFQATT and CDR2 SNEGSKA (reference sequence). V was clipped by 8 bases and J by 0 bases, with 9 bases between them. This CDR3 region has 12 residues. The CDR3 sequence: CSRQLSTDTQYF. CDR3 nucleotides: TGCAGTAGGCAATTGAGCACAGATACGCAGTATTTT.

In its sample, this clonotype was seen many times. The chain links TRBV9 to TRBJ2-7; TRBD2 aligns across 10 bases. Germline V gene lookup returns CDR1 SGDLS and CDR2 YYNGEE. The CDR3 covers 15 residues. Trimming removed 4 bases from V and 7 bases from J; junction bases left unmatched: 11. The CDR3 DNA sequence: TGTGCCAGCAGCCCCTCCACTGGGACTAGCGATGAGCAGTACTTC. The encoded protein is CASSPSTGTSDEQYF.

This clonotype was seen at least ten times. The rearrangement links TRBV5-1 to TRBJ2-1, with 9 bases fitting TRBD2. CDR1 is SGHRS, CDR2 YFSETQ, per germline. V lost 2 bases to trimming and J lost 5 bases; unmatched junction nucleotides: 5. This CDR3 region has 15 residues. The CDR3 is CASSLLPSGDNEQFF. The DNA for the CDR3 is TGCGCCAGCAGCTTATTGCCTAGCGGGGACAATGAGCAGTTCTTC.

Many counts were recorded for this clonotype. This chain uses TRBV24-1 with TRBJ2-2; D remains ambiguous. Trimming took 4 bases from V and 3 from J, leaving 8 bases between them. This CDR3 has 14 residues. CDR1 KGHDR and CDR2 SFDVKD come from the germline V gene. DNA for the CDR3: TGTGCCACCAGTGAGCCCCGGGACACCGGGGAGCTGTTTTTT. As protein: CATSEPRDTGELFF.

The table lists this clonotype with many counts. This chain connects TRBV20-1 to TRBJ1-5; 8 positions agree with TRBD1. J lost 3 bases, V lost 7 bases, and 11 bases had no gene match. Germline V CDR1 and CDR2: DFQATT, SNEGSKA (reference sequence). The CDR3 contains 15 residues. CDR3 bases: TGCAGTGTAAAACGACTGGGACAGGTCAATCAGCCCCAGCATTTT. It codes for CSVKRLGQVNQPQHF.

This chain links TRBV4-3 with TRBJ2-7; TRBD2 might be the D (6 bases). CDR1 is LGHNA and CDR2 is YSLEER in the germline V gene. The CDR3 loop spans 16 amino acids. Trimming removed 0 bases from V and 7 bases from J, with 19 bases in between. The CDR3 DNA follows: TGCGCCAGCAGCCAAGATTTGGGGATGGGGAGGTTAGAGCAGTACTTC. The encoded protein is CASSQDLGMGRLEQYF.

The V and J genes are TRBV4-3 and TRBJ1-2; D gene ambiguous. V was shortened by 1 base and J by 7 bases, with 10 bases between the two germline ends. The germline V gene has CDR1 LGHNA and CDR2 YSLEER. The CDR3 loop spans 13 amino acids. The chain's CDR3 is CASSQGWTVGYTF. The CDR3, as DNA: TGCGCCAGCAGCCAAGGTTGGACGGTTGGCTACACCTTC.

The V call is TRBV5-1, the J call TRBJ2-7, with D possibly TRBD2 on 7 matching bases. This CDR3 has 16 amino acids. CDR1 and CDR2 from the germline V gene are SGHRS and YFSETQ. V lost 4 bases and J lost 1, with 18 bases in between. CDR3 sequence reads: CASSLTGGTPSYEQYF. The DNA for the CDR3 is TGCGCCAGCAGCCTTACGGGGGGCACCCCATCCTACGAGCAGTACTTC. Full variable domain (rest looked up from reference TRBV5-1 and TRBJ2-7): KAGVTQTPRYLIKTRGQQVTLSCSPISGHRSVSWYQQTPGQGLQFLFEYFSETQRNKGNFPGRFSGRQFSNSRSEMNVSTLELGDSALYLCASSLTGGTPSYEQYFGPGTRLTVT.

This clonotype showed up many times. The chain is built from TRBV7-2 and TRBJ2-7, with D hard to call. The V and J ends lost 5 bases and 6 bases respectively, with 17 bases between them. The CDR3 covers 14 residues. Germline values: CDR1 SGHTA, CDR2 FQGNSA. CDR3 protein: CASSPISRSSEQYF. Written as DNA, the CDR3 is TGTGCCAGCAGCCCCATTAGTAGATCGAGCGAGCAGTACTTC.

Regarding this clonotype: One end of the junction is discordant with germline, which a read error may explain. The chain links TRBV29-1 to TRBJ1-1; D is perhaps TRBD1 (5 bases). The CDR3 loop spans 11 amino acids. Germline loops: CDR1 SQVTM, CDR2 ANQGSEA. In DNA form, the CDR3 reads TGCAGCGTGGGGGGAAACACTGACGCTTTCTTT. Translation: CSVGGNTDAFF.

Many counts were recorded for this clonotype. V gene TRBV6-1 combines with J gene TRBJ2-6; D is uncertain. CDR3 size: 13 residues. Trimming left V 6 bases short and J 13 bases short, with 16 bases between. Per germline, CDR1 MNHNS and CDR2 SASEGT. The CDR3 loop is CASSTDQSLVLTF. CDR3 nucleotides: TGTGCCAGCAGCACGGACCAGTCCTTAGTCCTGACTTTC.

This clonotype has ten or more counts. Here the CDR3 reads CSAETYYGYTF. The CDR3 region has the DNA TGCAGTGCTGAGACGTACTATGGCTACACCTTC. The rearrangement links TRBV20-1 to TRBJ1-2; no clear D gene. The CDR3 sequence is 11 residues long. With 5 bases removed from V and 3 bases from J, the gap between germline ends came to 7 bases. The germline gives CDR1 DFQATT, CDR2 SNEGSKA (reference sequence).

Only a few counts were recorded for this clonotype. The chain combines TRBV3-1 with TRBJ2-1, with a possible D match to TRBD2 (6 bases). V lost 5 bases, J lost 15 bases, and 20 bases lay in between. The CDR3 runs to 13 residues. Germline CDR1 LGHDT, CDR2 YNNKEL (reference sequence). In DNA form, the CDR3 reads TGTGCCAGCAGCTCTTCCCCGGGACTCCCGGTGTTCTTC. This translates into CASSSSPGLPVFF.

This clonotype was observed many times. The rearrangement joins TRBV27 to TRBJ2-7, with D uncertain. The V and J ends lost 5 bases and 0 bases respectively, with 11 bases between them. The CDR3 runs to 14 residues. Germline CDR1 is MNHEY and CDR2 is SMNVEV (reference sequence). CDR3 DNA: TGTGCCAGCAGTCGGTGGGTTAGCTCCTACGAGCAGTACTTC. It codes for CASSRWVSSYEQYF.

This clonotype was seen repeatedly, ten times or more. The chain uses TRBV20-1 and TRBJ2-3; D gene unclear. Germline V gene data show CDR1 as DFQATT and CDR2 as SNEGSKA (reference sequence). The CDR3 spans 12 residues. V was pared by 7 bases and J by 1 base, with 9 bases between. The CDR3: CSGPDRTDTQYF. CDR3 nucleotide sequence: TGCAGTGGCCCAGACCGCACAGATACGCAGTATTTT.

This clonotype was observed at least ten times. J is TRBJ2-2 and V is TRBV4-3; no firm D call. V was trimmed by 8 bases and J by 2 bases, leaving 12 bases between them. The CDR3 length is 14 residues. From germline, CDR1 is LGHNA and CDR2 YSLEER. Here the CDR3 reads CASDRQVNTGELFF. The DNA of the CDR3 is TGCGCCAGCGACCGCCAGGTCAACACCGGGGAGCTGTTTTTT.

This clonotype was seen many times. The J gene is TRBJ2-3, the V gene TRBV29-1; 7 bases fit TRBD2. The CDR3 consists of 13 residues. Germline CDR1 reads SQVTM; CDR2 reads ANQGSEA. Unmatched junction bases numbered 4, after V lost 5 bases and J lost 2 bases. CDR3 DNA sequence: TGCAGCGTTAGCGGGGTCCACACAGATACGCAGTATTTT. This sequence encodes CSVSGVHTDTQYF.

With respect to this clonotype: A much larger clone differs from this one at a single base, so this may be a read error. The V call is TRBV6-5, the J call TRBJ2-5; a possible D gene is TRBD1 (6 bases). The V gene lost 5 bases and the J gene lost 6 bases, with 10 bases spanning the gap. Germline V gene lookup returns CDR1 MNHEY and CDR2 SVGAGI. The CDR3 loop spans 12 amino acids. The CDR3 DNA is TGTGCCAGCAGTACGACAGGCCAGACCCAGTACTTC. Translated: CASSTTGQTQYF.

The chain couples TRBV20-1 to TRBJ2-2; 14 nucleotides line up with TRBD2. The CDR3 totals 16 residues. CDR1 and CDR2 (germline): DFQATT, SNEGSKA (reference sequence). The ends lost 3 bases at V and 7 bases at J; junction bases unmatched: 7. The CDR3 protein is CSARTTSGRANGELFF. As DNA, the CDR3 is TGCAGTGCTAGGACGACTAGCGGGAGGGCCAACGGGGAGCTGTTTTTT.

This clonotype was picked up many times. The chain employs TRBV7-2 and TRBJ1-4; D is ambiguous. Germline-derived CDR1 and CDR2 are SGHTA and FQGNSA. The CDR3 has 15 amino acids. V shed 2 bases and J shed 4 bases, with 11 bases lying between them. CDR3 residues: CASSLSAMGNEKLFF. CDR3 bases: TGTGCCAGCAGCTTATCGGCCATGGGTAATGAAAAACTGTTTTTT. Combining the CDR3 with reference TRBV7-2 and TRBJ1-4 gives the whole variable domain GAGVSQSPSNKVTEKGKDVELRCDPISGHTALYWYRQSLGQGLEFLIYFQGNSAPDKSGLPSDRFSAERTGGSVSTLTIQRTQQEDSAVYLCASSLSAMGNEKLFFGSGTQLSVL.